What follows are 9 T cell receptor beta chains derived from one specimen sequenced in a study of blood T cells in healthy people across ages. Through a sample-barcoded 5' primer and a J-beta primer mix, a second PCR was run for roughly 7 to 11 cycles. TCRdb re-analysed the 5' RACE reads in MiXCR, keeping a single row per CDR3 protein. The table lists around 1.5 million distinct CDR3 sequences, around 42% of them singletons. Sequencing input: blood. The receptors shown here come from a woman between 18 and 29 years old in good health.

Details on this clonotype: A read error may explain this, as a much larger clone is one base away. The chain carries TRBV10-3 and TRBJ2-5; a weak D match, TRBD2 (5 bases). V lost 3 bases, J lost 7 bases, and 15 bases lay in between. CDR1 is ENHRY, CDR2 SYGVKD, per germline. The CDR3 spans 14 residues. The CDR3 region has the DNA TGTGCCATCAGTGAAGAGTGGGAGATGGGGACCCAGTACTTC. Protein: CAISEEWEMGTQYF.

V and J are TRBV6-1 and TRBJ2-3; D possibly corresponds to TRBD2 (7 bases). V was cut by 4 bases and J by 5 bases, with 16 bases left in between. The CDR3 has 15 amino acids. Germline CDR1 MNHNS, CDR2 SASEGT. The CDR3 region has the DNA TGTGCCAGCAGTGGAGGGGGGGCCGGGGAAGATACGCAGTATTTT. Amino acid sequence: CASSGGGAGEDTQYF.

The sample holds a few counts of this clonotype. This chain joins TRBV15 and TRBJ2-1; a weak D match, TRBD2 (6 bases). Germline lookup yields CDR1 LNHNV and CDR2 YYDKDF (reference sequence). With 1 base removed from V and 5 bases from J, the gap between germline ends came to 18 bases. The CDR3 sequence is 17 residues long. Here the CDR3 DNA reads TGTGCCACCAGCAGAGCTAGGAGTAGCGGAGCTGACAATGAGCAGTTCTTC. Encoded protein: CATSRARSSGADNEQFF.

V gene TRBV2 combines with J gene TRBJ2-7; 8 bases align to TRBD1. Trimming removed 4 bases from V and 0 bases from J; junction bases left unmatched: 8. Germline-derived CDR1 and CDR2 are SNHLY and FYNNEI. The CDR3 is 16 amino acids. In DNA, the CDR3 is TGTGCCAGCAGTGGTTGGACAGGGCTGAGCTCCTACGAGCAGTACTTC. It is translated as CASSGWTGLSSYEQYF.

This clonotype was counted only a few times. The chain recombines TRBV25-1 with TRBJ1-6, with a possible D match to TRBD1 (5 bases). The CDR3 extends over 14 amino acids. The V end was cut by 6 bases, the J end by 9 bases, with 15 bases between. The germline V gene encodes CDR1 MGHDK and CDR2 SYGVNS. The CDR3 nucleotides read TGTGCCAGCAGCCCCAGGGATTTAGGTTCACCCCTCCACTTT. Protein: CASSPRDLGSPLHF.

This clonotype was detected ten times or more. V and J are TRBV3-1 and TRBJ2-3; D gene uncertain. CDR3 length equals 12 residues. Germline CDR1 is LGHDT and CDR2 is YNNKEL (reference sequence). The V gene lost 1 base and the J gene lost 2 bases, with 1 base spanning the gap. The CDR3 DNA is TGTGCCAGCAGCCAAGTCACAGATACGCAGTATTTT. Protein: CASSQVTDTQYF.

The V and J genes are TRBV7-3 and TRBJ2-2; TRBD2 might be the D (5 bases). CDR1 is SGHTA and CDR2 is FQGTGA in the germline V gene. CDR3 size: 15 residues. The germline V and J ends were trimmed by 0 bases and 7 bases, with 12 bases remaining between them. CDR3 sequence: CASSLTPGRDGELFF. The CDR3 bases are TGTGCCAGCAGCTTAACTCCAGGCCGGGACGGGGAGCTGTTTTTT.

The chain uses TRBV5-1 and TRBJ2-5, with 7 bases identical to TRBD1. The CDR3 is made up of 15 amino acids. V lost 3 bases to trimming and J lost 11 bases; unmatched junction nucleotides: 16. The V gene's germline CDR1 is SGHRS and CDR2 YFSETQ. The CDR3: CASSSSGQPQNEQYF. DNA for the CDR3: TGCGCCAGCAGCTCCTCGGGACAGCCTCAGAATGAGCAGTACTTC.

The chain couples TRBV12-3 or TRBV12-4 to TRBJ2-7; possibly TRBD2 for D (6 bases). V dropped 4 bases and J dropped 0 bases, with 31 bases sitting between them. The CDR3 is 21 amino acids. The chain's CDR3 is CASSSPSRFILAPNYSYEQYF. In DNA form, the CDR3 reads TGTGCCAGCAGTTCCCCTTCGCGTTTCATCCTAGCGCCGAACTACTCCTACGAGCAGTACTTC.